This passage covers 29 T cell receptor beta chains from one sample sequenced in a study of T cell responses to AZD1222 COVID-19 vaccine. This table comes from immunoSEQ multiplex PCR, and its TCRdb copy is limited to in-frame clones, with some not included. The repertoire holds about 150,000 clones, with 70% to 90% as singletons. The sequencing here drew on peripheral blood, taken on day 0 of AZD1222 vaccination. Receptor source: an adult in good health.

The chain carries TRBV3-1 (or the pseudogene TRBV3-2) and TRBJ2-7; D call uncertain. V was clipped by 1 base and J by 5 bases, with 9 bases between them. Germline CDR1 reads LGHDT; CDR2 reads YNNKEL (reference sequence). The CDR3 is 13 amino acids. CDR3 sequence reads: CASSQGRVDEQYF. CDR3 in DNA: TGTGCCAGCAGCCAAGGAAGGGTAGACGAGCAGTACTTC.

This clone was seen a single time. The chain couples TRBV7-6 to TRBJ2-3, with a weak D call TRBD2 (5 bases). Germline V lookup: CDR1 SGHVS, CDR2 FNYEAQ. V gave up 7 bases and J gave up 0 bases, with 14 bases separating them. The CDR3 totals 15 residues. The DNA of the CDR3 is TGTGCCAGCACCGAAGGAGCGGCTAGCACAGATACGCAGTATTTT. It is translated as CASTEGAASTDTQYF.

This chain uses TRBV7-9 with TRBJ1-5; the D gene is possibly TRBD1 (5 bases). Trimming removed 1 base at V and 8 bases at J, with 9 bases between. The germline CDR1 and CDR2 sequences are SEHNR and FQNEAQ (reference sequence). The CDR3 extends over 13 amino acids. The DNA for the CDR3 is TGTGCCAGCAGCTTAGGACAGCTTAAGCCCCAGCATTTT. Encoded protein: CASSLGQLKPQHF.

Only a few counts were recorded for this clone. This rearrangement joins TRBV7-9 to TRBJ1-2; 8 bases match TRBD1. Germline loops: CDR1 SEHNR, CDR2 FQNEAQ (reference sequence). The V gene end was trimmed by 4 bases and the J gene end by 3 bases; junction bases not matched to a gene: 7. The CDR3 is made up of 15 amino acids. The CDR3 spells CASSSWKDRDYGYTF. For the CDR3, the DNA is TGTGCCAGCAGCTCTTGGAAGGACAGGGACTATGGCTACACCTTC.

J is TRBJ1-5 and V is TRBV6-1; D possibly corresponds to TRBD1 (5 bases). Per germline, CDR1 MNHNS and CDR2 SASEGT. Trimming took 1 base from V and 5 from J, leaving 9 bases between them. The length of the CDR3 is 14 residues. The CDR3 sequence is CASSEVGVDQPQHF. In nucleotides, the CDR3 is TGTGCCAGCAGTGAAGTGGGGGTCGATCAGCCCCAGCATTTT.

The J gene is TRBJ2-7, the V gene TRBV15; D might be TRBD2 (5 bases). CDR1 LNHNV and CDR2 YYDKDF come from the germline V gene (reference sequence). CDR3 size: 15 residues. The V and J ends lost 0 bases and 5 bases respectively, with 14 bases between them. The CDR3 here is CATSRDGLASDEQYF. Written as DNA, the CDR3 is TGTGCCACCAGCAGAGATGGGCTAGCTTCGGACGAGCAGTACTTC.

The chain joins TRBV6-5 to TRBJ2-1, with D maybe TRBD1 (6 bases). V dropped 2 bases and J dropped 0 bases, with 11 bases sitting between them. CDR1 and CDR2 from the germline V gene are MNHEY and SVGAGI. This CDR3 has 16 residues. The CDR3 DNA reads as TGTGCCAGCAGTTACGACAGGATAAGCTCCTACAATGAGCAGTTCTTC. Translating gives CASSYDRISSYNEQFF.

CDR3 sequence (DNA): TGCGCCAGCAGCCTGGAAGCCGGAAGGGATGAGCAGTTCTTC. This sequence encodes CASSLEAGRDEQFF. The chain recombines TRBV4-1 with TRBJ2-1; D unclear. The CDR3 sequence is 14 residues long. CDR1 is MGHRA and CDR2 is YSYEKL in the germline V gene. V was cut by 4 bases and J by 8 bases, with 15 bases left in between.

This clone was observed a handful of times. This sequence joins TRBV2 and TRBJ2-7; D remains unclear. Per the germline V gene, CDR1 is SNHLY and CDR2 is FYNNEI. This CDR3 is 14 amino acids long. V shed 5 bases and J shed 7 bases, with 18 bases lying between them. Here the CDR3 reads CASSIGRGKEEQYF. CDR3 DNA: TGTGCCAGCAGTATTGGACGAGGAAAGGAGGAGCAGTACTTC.

The chain recombines TRBV19 with TRBJ2-5; no reliable D call. The ends were cut back, 11 bases at V and 2 bases at J, with 9 bases in the middle. The germline V gene encodes CDR1 LNHDA and CDR2 SQIVND (reference sequence). This CDR3 is 11 amino acids long. CDR3 nucleotide sequence: TGTGCCCCAGTGTATCAAGAGACCCAGTACTTC. Its protein is CAPVYQETQYF. Full variable domain (rest looked up from reference TRBV19 and TRBJ2-5): DGGITQSPKYLFRKEGQNVTLSCEQNLNHDAMYWYRQDPGQGLRLIYYSQIVNDFQKGDIAEGYSVSREKKESFPLTVTSAQKNPTAFYLCAPVYQETQYFGPGTRLLVL.

CDR3 nucleotide sequence: TGCGCCAGCAGCTTGTCGCAGAACACTGAAGCTTTCTTT. It translates to CASSLSQNTEAFF. The chain has TRBV5-1 and TRBJ1-1; unclear D gene. V lost 1 base, J lost 1 base, and 5 bases lay in between. This CDR3 has 13 amino acids. Germline V gene sequence: CDR1 SGHRS, CDR2 YFSETQ.

The gene calls are TRBV4-1 and TRBJ1-5; D call uncertain. Germline V gene data show CDR1 as MGHRA and CDR2 as YSYEKL. The CDR3 runs 15 residues. V lost 4 bases, J lost 3 bases, and 13 bases lay in between. In nucleotides, the CDR3 is TGCGCCAGCAGCCCGCAGAGAGTTAACAATCAGCCCCAGCATTTT. Translation: CASSPQRVNNQPQHF.

This clone was seen at least ten times. This rearrangement joins TRBV6-4 to TRBJ2-3, with 8 bases matching TRBD2. CDR1 and CDR2 (germline): MRHNA, SNTAGT. The CDR3 has 14 amino acids. V shed 8 bases, J shed 2 bases, and the junction held 6 bases outside the gene matches. This CDR3 is CASSGGGPTDTQYF. In DNA, the CDR3 is TGTGCCAGCTCAGGCGGGGGGCCCACAGATACGCAGTATTTT.

The chain employs TRBV18 and TRBJ1-2, with 7 bases matching TRBD1. The CDR3 covers 15 residues. V was clipped by 5 bases and J by 2 bases; unmatched bases: 8. CDR1 is KGHSH and CDR2 is LQKENI in the germline V gene. This CDR3 is CASSTTGDANYGYTF. In DNA form, the CDR3 reads TGTGCCAGCTCAACAACAGGGGATGCGAACTATGGCTACACCTTC.

V gene TRBV7-8 combines with J gene TRBJ2-1; D is possibly TRBD2 (6 bases). V lost 2 bases and J lost 7, with 21 bases in between. The CDR3 totals 17 residues. Germline lookup yields CDR1 SGHVS and CDR2 FQNEAQ. The CDR3 protein is CASSLRVILGSSNEQFF. DNA for the CDR3: TGTGCCAGCAGCTTAAGAGTAATCCTCGGGAGCTCGAATGAGCAGTTCTTC.

The table lists this clone with a count of one. The CDR3, as DNA: TGTGCCAGCAGCCCGGGGACAGGGGGCATGCGTTCACCCCTCCACTTT. As protein: CASSPGTGGMRSPLHF. The V and J genes are TRBV7-9 and TRBJ1-6; 12 bases align to TRBD1. The V gene's germline CDR1 is SEHNR and CDR2 FQNEAQ (reference sequence). This CDR3 is 16 amino acids long. After removal of 5 bases from V and 9 bases from J, the junction contained 8 bases not matched to a gene.

The rearrangement uses TRBV19 and TRBJ2-1; 9 bases agree with TRBD2. Germline CDR1 LNHDA, CDR2 SQIVND (reference sequence). This CDR3 has 19 amino acids. Losses at the gene ends were 3 bases for V and 0 bases for J; bases not matched to a gene: 12. DNA of the CDR3: TGTGCCAGTAGTATCCGACTAGCGGAACTTCTTAGCTCCTACAATGAGCAGTTCTTC. This codes for CASSIRLAELLSSYNEQFF.

The chain employs TRBV7-6 and TRBJ1-5; D is possibly TRBD1 (5 bases). CDR3 length equals 16 residues. The V gene lost 5 bases and the J gene lost 1 base, with 15 bases spanning the gap. Germline V gene data show CDR1 as SGHVS and CDR2 as FNYEAQ. DNA of the CDR3: TGTGCCAGCAGCATTGGGACTCCCCAGAGCAATCAGCCCCAGCATTTT. Translating gives CASSIGTPQSNQPQHF.

The chain recombines TRBV3-1 (or the pseudogene TRBV3-2) with TRBJ2-5; the D gene is possibly TRBD2 (5 bases). The germline V and J ends were trimmed by 3 bases and 4 bases, with 12 bases remaining between them. Germline V gene data show CDR1 as LGHDT and CDR2 as YNNKEL (reference sequence). The CDR3 spans 14 residues. The CDR3, as DNA: TGTGCCAGCAGCCACTCAGCGAGCGGAGAGACCCAGTACTTC. The encoded protein is CASSHSASGETQYF.

Here the CDR3 reads CASSHAPGQGFNEQYF. The DNA of the CDR3 is TGTGCCAGCAGCCACGCCCCCGGACAGGGGTTCAACGAGCAGTACTTC. This chain connects TRBV3-1 (or the pseudogene TRBV3-2) to TRBJ2-7, with 9 bases identical to TRBD1. Germline V gene data show CDR1 as LGHDT and CDR2 as YNNKEL (reference sequence). With V trimmed by 3 bases and J by 5 bases, 11 bases remained unmatched. There are 16 residues in the CDR3.

The chain employs TRBV9 and TRBJ2-1; D unresolved. This CDR3 comprises 16 residues. Germline CDR1 reads SGDLS; CDR2 reads YYNGEE. V lost 0 bases, J lost 1 base, and 11 bases lay in between. The CDR3 reads CASSVGFGPSYNEQFF. The CDR3 DNA follows: TGTGCCAGCAGCGTAGGATTCGGACCGTCCTACAATGAGCAGTTCTTC.

J is TRBJ2-7 and V is TRBV18; TRBD1 is a possible D gene (6 bases). CDR1 and CDR2 from the germline V gene are KGHSH and LQKENI. Between the trimmed V and J ends, which lost 3 bases and 0 bases, there was a span of 21 bases. The CDR3 loop spans 18 amino acids. In DNA, the CDR3 is TGTGCCAGCTCACCCCCTCCGGGTGGGACACCTACCTCCTACGAGCAGTACTTC. Translated: CASSPPPGGTPTSYEQYF. Combining the CDR3 with reference TRBV18 and TRBJ2-7 gives the whole variable domain NAGVMQNPRHLVRRRGQEARLRCSPMKGHSHVYWYRQLPEEGLKFMVYLQKENIIDESGMPKERFSAEFPKEGPSILRIQQVVRGDSAAYFCASSPPPGGTPTSYEQYFGPGTRLTVT.

The rearrangement links TRBV30 to TRBJ2-1, with 8 bases lining up with TRBD1. Per germline, CDR1 GTSNPN and CDR2 SVGIG (reference sequence). CDR3 length equals 13 residues. V shed 1 base and J 7 bases; nucleotides not matched to a gene: 3. The CDR3 coding sequence is TGTGCCTGGAGTGGACAGGGGTGGAATGAGCAGTTCTTC. It is translated as CAWSGQGWNEQFF.

The rearrangement uses TRBV27 and TRBJ2-1; 11 bases fit TRBD2. The CDR3 is 16 amino acids. Trimming cost V 5 bases and J 1 base; bases outside gene matches: 4. The germline V gene has CDR1 MNHEY and CDR2 SMNVEV (reference sequence). As DNA, the CDR3 is TGTGCCAGCAGTGGCAGACTAGCGGGGTCCTACAATGAGCAGTTCTTC. Its translation: CASSGRLAGSYNEQFF.

This chain connects TRBV4-1 to TRBJ2-5, with 8 bases identical to TRBD2. The CDR3 sequence is 15 residues long. Unmatched junction bases numbered 7, after V lost 2 bases and J lost 5 bases. Germline loops: CDR1 MGHRA, CDR2 YSYEKL. The CDR3 here is CASSQNQREKETQYF. The DNA of the CDR3 is TGCGCCAGCAGCCAAAACCAGCGGGAGAAGGAGACCCAGTACTTC.

The chain couples TRBV30 to TRBJ1-5, with D possibly matching TRBD1 (6 bases). Germline loops: CDR1 GTSNPN, CDR2 SVGIG (reference sequence). The CDR3 runs to 14 residues. Trimming took 1 base from V and 6 from J, leaving 13 bases between them. CDR3 sequence: CAWSAQGSGQPQHF. The CDR3 region has the DNA TGTGCCTGGAGTGCCCAGGGGTCCGGTCAGCCCCAGCATTTT.

This chain joins TRBV5-7 and TRBJ1-5; possibly TRBD1 for D (5 bases). TRBV5-7 is placed among ORFs of uncertain function. The ends were cut back, 4 bases at V and 0 bases at J, with 14 bases in the middle. The CDR3 contains 16 residues. CDR3 protein: CASSPGPAYSNQPQHF. In nucleotides, the CDR3 is TGTGCCAGCAGCCCGGGACCAGCATATAGCAATCAGCCCCAGCATTTT.

The chain recombines TRBV6-4 with TRBJ2-2; D possibly uses TRBD1 or TRBD2 (5 bases each). V lost 10 bases and J 9 bases, leaving 9 bases between the germline ends. Germline V gives CDR1 MRHNA, CDR2 SNTAGT. The CDR3 runs to 10 residues. The CDR3 DNA reads as TGTGCCACCCGGGGCTGGGAGCTGTTTTTT. Protein product: CATRGWELFF.

This sequence joins TRBV19 and TRBJ1-3; D is unclear. Trimming left V 3 bases short and J 7 bases short, with 19 bases between. The CDR3 spans 16 residues. Per the germline V gene, CDR1 is LNHDA and CDR2 is SQIVND (reference sequence). In DNA form, the CDR3 reads TGTGCCAGTAGTATCATCTGGACCGATTACAGCAACACCATATATTTT. Translation gives CASSIIWTDYSNTIYF.